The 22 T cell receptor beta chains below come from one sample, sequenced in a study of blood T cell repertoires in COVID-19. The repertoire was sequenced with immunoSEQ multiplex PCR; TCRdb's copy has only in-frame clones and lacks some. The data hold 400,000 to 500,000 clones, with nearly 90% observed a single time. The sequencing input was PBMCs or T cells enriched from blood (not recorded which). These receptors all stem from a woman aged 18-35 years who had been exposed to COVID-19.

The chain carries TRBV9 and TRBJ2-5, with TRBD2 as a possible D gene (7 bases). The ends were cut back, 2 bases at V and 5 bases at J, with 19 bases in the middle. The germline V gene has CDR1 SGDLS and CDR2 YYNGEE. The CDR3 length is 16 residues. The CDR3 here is CASSVQGGASLETQYF. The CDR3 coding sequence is TGTGCCAGCAGCGTCCAAGGGGGGGCATCCTTGGAGACCCAGTACTTC.

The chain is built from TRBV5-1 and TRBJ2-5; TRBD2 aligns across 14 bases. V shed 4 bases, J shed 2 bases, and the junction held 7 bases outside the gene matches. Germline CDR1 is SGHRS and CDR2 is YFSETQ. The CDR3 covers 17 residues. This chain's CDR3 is CASSPRGTSGGQETQYF. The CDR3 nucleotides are TGCGCCAGCAGCCCCAGGGGGACTAGCGGGGGTCAAGAGACCCAGTACTTC.

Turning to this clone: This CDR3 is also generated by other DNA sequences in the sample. The CDR3 reads CASSLNYGYTF. The CDR3 bases are TGTGCCAGCAGCCTTAACTATGGCTACACCTTC. V is TRBV28 and J is TRBJ1-2; D remains ambiguous. Germline V lookup: CDR1 MDHEN, CDR2 SYDVKM. V was clipped by 6 bases and J by 1 base, with 3 bases between them. This CDR3 contains 11 residues.

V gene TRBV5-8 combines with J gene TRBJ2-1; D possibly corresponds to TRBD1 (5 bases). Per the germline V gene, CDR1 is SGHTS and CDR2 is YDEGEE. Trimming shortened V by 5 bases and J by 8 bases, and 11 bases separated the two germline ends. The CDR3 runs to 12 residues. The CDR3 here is CASRLLGDEQFF. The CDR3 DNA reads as TGTGCCAGCAGGTTGCTAGGGGATGAGCAGTTCTTC.

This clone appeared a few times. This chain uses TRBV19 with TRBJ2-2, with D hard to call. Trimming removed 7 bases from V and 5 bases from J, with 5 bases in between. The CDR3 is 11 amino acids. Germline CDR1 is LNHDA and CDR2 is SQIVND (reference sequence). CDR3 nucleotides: TGTGCCAGTACTAAGACCGGGGAGCTGTTTTTT. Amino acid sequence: CASTKTGELFF.

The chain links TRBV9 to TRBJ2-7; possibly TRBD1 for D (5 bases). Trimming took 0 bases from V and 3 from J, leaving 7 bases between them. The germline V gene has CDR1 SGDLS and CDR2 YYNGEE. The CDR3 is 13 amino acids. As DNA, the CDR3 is TGTGCCAGCAGCGTAGAGGACAACTACGAGCAGTACTTC. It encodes CASSVEDNYEQYF.

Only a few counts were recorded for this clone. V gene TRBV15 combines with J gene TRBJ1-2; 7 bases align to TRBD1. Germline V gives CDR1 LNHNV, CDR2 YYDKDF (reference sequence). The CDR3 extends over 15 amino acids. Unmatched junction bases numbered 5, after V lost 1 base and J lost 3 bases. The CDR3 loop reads CATSRGRQGDYGYTF. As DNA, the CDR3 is TGTGCCACCAGCAGAGGTCGCCAGGGGGACTATGGCTACACCTTC.

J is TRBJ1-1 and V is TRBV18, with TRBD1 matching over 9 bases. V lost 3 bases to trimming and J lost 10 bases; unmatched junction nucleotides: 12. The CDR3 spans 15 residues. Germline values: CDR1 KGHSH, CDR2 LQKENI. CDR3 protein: CASSPFDRQGDGAFF. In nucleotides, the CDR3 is TGTGCCAGCTCACCCTTCGACAGACAGGGGGATGGAGCTTTCTTT. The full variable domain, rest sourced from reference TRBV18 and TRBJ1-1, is NAGVMQNPRHLVRRRGQEARLRCSPMKGHSHVYWYRQLPEEGLKFMVYLQKENIIDESGMPKERFSAEFPKEGPSILRIQQVVRGDSAAYFCASSPFDRQGDGAFFGQGTRLTVV.

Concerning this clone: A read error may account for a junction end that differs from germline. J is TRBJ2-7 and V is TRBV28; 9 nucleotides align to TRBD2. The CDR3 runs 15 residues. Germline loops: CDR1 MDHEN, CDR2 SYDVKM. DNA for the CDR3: TGTGCCATCAGTCCCGCCGGGACTAGCTTGTACGAGCAGTACTTC. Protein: CAISPAGTSLYEQYF.

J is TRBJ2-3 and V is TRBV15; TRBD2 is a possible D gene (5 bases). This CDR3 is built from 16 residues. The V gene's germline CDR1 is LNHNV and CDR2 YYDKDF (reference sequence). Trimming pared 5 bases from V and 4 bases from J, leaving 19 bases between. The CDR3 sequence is CATSPAVGVVADTQYF. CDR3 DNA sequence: TGTGCCACCAGCCCCGCGGTCGGGGTCGTGGCAGATACGCAGTATTTT.

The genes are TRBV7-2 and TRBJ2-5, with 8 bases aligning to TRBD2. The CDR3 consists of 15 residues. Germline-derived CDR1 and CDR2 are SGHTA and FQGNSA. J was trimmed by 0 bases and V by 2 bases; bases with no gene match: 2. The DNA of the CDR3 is TGTGCCAGCAGCTTATGGCGGGGGGACCAAGAGACCCAGTACTTC. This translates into CASSLWRGDQETQYF.

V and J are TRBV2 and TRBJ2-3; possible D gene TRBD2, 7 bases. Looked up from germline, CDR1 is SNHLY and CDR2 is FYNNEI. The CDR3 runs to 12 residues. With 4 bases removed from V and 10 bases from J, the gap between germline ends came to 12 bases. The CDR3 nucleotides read TGTGCCAGCAGTGCGAGGGGGGGGCCGCAGTATTTT. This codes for CASSARGGPQYF.

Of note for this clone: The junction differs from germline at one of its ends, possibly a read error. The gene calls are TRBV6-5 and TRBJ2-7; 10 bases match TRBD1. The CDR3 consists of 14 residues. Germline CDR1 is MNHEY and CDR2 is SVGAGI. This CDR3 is CASRGDRGAYEQYF. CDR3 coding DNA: TGTGCCAGCAGGGGGGACAGGGGAGCCTACGAGCAATACTTC.

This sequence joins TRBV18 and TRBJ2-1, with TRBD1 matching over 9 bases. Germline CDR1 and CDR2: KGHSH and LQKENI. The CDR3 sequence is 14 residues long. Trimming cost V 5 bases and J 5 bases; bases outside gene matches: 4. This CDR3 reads CASSFGTGNNEQFF. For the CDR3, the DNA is TGTGCCAGCTCATTCGGGACAGGGAACAATGAGCAGTTCTTC.

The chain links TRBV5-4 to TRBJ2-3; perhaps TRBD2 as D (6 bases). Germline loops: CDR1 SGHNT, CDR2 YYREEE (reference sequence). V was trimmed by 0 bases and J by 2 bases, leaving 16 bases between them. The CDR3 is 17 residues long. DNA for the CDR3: TGTGCCAGCAGCTTGGCCGGGTGGGACTCACTCACAGATACGCAGTATTTT. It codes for CASSLAGWDSLTDTQYF.

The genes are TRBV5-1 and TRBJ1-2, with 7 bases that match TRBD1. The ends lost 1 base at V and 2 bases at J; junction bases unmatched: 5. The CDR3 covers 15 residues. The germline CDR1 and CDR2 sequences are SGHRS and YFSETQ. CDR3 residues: CASSLMQGGNYGYTF. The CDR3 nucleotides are TGCGCCAGCAGCTTGATGCAGGGGGGAAACTATGGCTACACCTTC. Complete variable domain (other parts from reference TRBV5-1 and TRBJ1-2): KAGVTQTPRYLIKTRGQQVTLSCSPISGHRSVSWYQQTPGQGLQFLFEYFSETQRNKGNFPGRFSGRQFSNSRSEMNVSTLELGDSALYLCASSLMQGGNYGYTFGSGTRLTVV.

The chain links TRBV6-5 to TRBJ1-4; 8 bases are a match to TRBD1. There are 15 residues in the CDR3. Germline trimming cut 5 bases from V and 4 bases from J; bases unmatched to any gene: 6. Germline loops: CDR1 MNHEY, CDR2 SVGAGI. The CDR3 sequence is CASSIGQGINEKLFF. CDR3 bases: TGTGCCAGCAGTATAGGACAGGGAATTAATGAAAAACTGTTTTTT.

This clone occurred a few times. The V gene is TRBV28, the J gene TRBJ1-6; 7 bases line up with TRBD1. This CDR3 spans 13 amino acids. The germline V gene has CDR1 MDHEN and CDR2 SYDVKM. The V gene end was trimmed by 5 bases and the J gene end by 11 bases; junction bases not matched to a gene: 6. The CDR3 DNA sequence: TGTGCCAGCAGTCCAGGGGACAGTCCACCCCTCCACTTT. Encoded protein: CASSPGDSPPLHF.

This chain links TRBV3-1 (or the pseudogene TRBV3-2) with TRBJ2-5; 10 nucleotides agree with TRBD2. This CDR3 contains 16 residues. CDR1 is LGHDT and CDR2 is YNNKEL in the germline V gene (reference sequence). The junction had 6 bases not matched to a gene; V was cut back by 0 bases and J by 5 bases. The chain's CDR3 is CASSQEWLAGEETQYF. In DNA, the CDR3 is TGTGCCAGCAGCCAAGAGTGGCTAGCGGGGGAGGAGACCCAGTACTTC.

CDR3: CASKGIGNSPLHF. The DNA of the CDR3 is TGTGCCAGCAAGGGGATAGGTAATTCACCCCTCCACTTT. The V call is TRBV6-5, the J call TRBJ1-6, with D possibly matching TRBD1 (5 bases). Germline-derived CDR1 and CDR2 are MNHEY and SVGAGI. The V end lost 7 bases, the J end lost 6 bases, and 10 bases lay between the germline ends. There are 13 residues in the CDR3.

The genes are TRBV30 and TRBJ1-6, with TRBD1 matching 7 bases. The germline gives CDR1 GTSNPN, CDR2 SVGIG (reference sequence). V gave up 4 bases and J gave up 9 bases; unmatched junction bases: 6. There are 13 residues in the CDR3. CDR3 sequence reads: CAWKQGSFSPLHF. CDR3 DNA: TGTGCCTGGAAACAGGGGTCGTTTTCACCCCTCCACTTT.

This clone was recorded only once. Here the CDR3 DNA reads TGTGCCAGCAGTGAAGCAGGGTTCGAGGGTGGCTACACCTTC. It translates to CASSEAGFEGGYTF. J is TRBJ1-2 and V is TRBV6-1, with unresolved D. The V gene's germline CDR1 is MNHNS and CDR2 SASEGT. The CDR3 contains 14 residues. V lost 0 bases, J lost 7 bases, and 12 bases lay in between.